The 22 T cell receptor beta chains reported below all come from one sample, sequenced in a study of OX40 agonist ivuxolimab in advanced cancers. The library came from the immunoSEQ multiplex PCR assay. Entries here come from immuneACCESS through TCRdb and include only in-frame sequences with V and J called. Some clones fail to appear in such tables; in the studies checked, an unresolved V gene covers under half of the shortfall, and the cause of the remainder is unknown. The sample table shows about 100,000 clones, and around 93% are seen once. The ten largest clones represent roughly 0.61% of the sample. The specimen comprised CD4+ or CD8+ T cells sorted from blood, sampled in a trial of the OX40 agonist ivuxolimab. These receptors all come from an adult with an advanced solid tumor such as melanoma, head and neck, liver or kidney cancer.

For this clone: Additional DNA sequences in this sample encode the identical CDR3. The chain recombines TRBV6-4 with TRBJ2-5, with TRBD1 as a possible D gene (6 bases). CDR3 length: 13 residues. The V and J ends lost 6 bases and 1 base respectively, with 9 bases between them. Germline values: CDR1 MRHNA, CDR2 SNTAGT. The CDR3 loop is CASSPTGQETQYF. The CDR3 coding sequence is TGTGCCAGCAGCCCGACAGGCCAAGAGACCCAGTACTTC.

The chain is built from TRBV30 and TRBJ1-2; D gene ambiguous. CDR3 length: 11 residues. Looked up from germline, CDR1 is GTSNPN and CDR2 is SVGIG (reference sequence). V lost 2 bases and J lost 7, with 8 bases in between. The CDR3 bases are TGTGCCTGGAGTCCCAAGGTTGGCTACACCTTC. Translation: CAWSPKVGYTF.

The chain joins TRBV12-5 to TRBJ1-5, with TRBD1 as a possible D gene (5 bases). The CDR3 has 14 amino acids. The V end lost 6 bases, the J end lost 2 bases, and 11 bases lay between the germline ends. Germline assignment: CDR1 LGHNT and CDR2 FRNRAP. In DNA form, the CDR3 reads TGTGCTAGTGGAATGGGAGGGGGCAATCAGCCCCAGCATTTT. Its translation is CASGMGGGNQPQHF. The complete variable domain, with remaining parts taken from reference TRBV12-5 and TRBJ1-5, reads DARVTQTPRHKVTEMGQEVTMRCQPILGHNTVFWYRQTMMQGLELLAYFRNRAPLDDSGMPKDRFSAEMPDATLATLKIQPSEPRDSAVYFCASGMGGGNQPQHFGDGTRLSIL.

V usage is TRBV11-3 and J usage is TRBJ2-3; no reliable D call. The V gene's germline CDR1 is SGHNT and CDR2 YENEEA. The CDR3 is made up of 15 amino acids. V lost 5 bases and J lost 3, with 15 bases in between. The CDR3 DNA sequence: TGTGCCAGCAGCCTGAGTGACTTATTAACAGATACGCAGTATTTT. Translation: CASSLSDLLTDTQYF.

This clone was seen once. This rearrangement joins TRBV9 to TRBJ2-1; 9 bases align to TRBD2. Per germline, CDR1 SGDLS and CDR2 YYNGEE. This CDR3 spans 18 amino acids. The junction had 13 bases not matched to a gene; V was cut back by 4 bases and J by 2 bases. The CDR3 sequence: CASSPGGGRLAAYNEQFF. CDR3 in DNA: TGTGCCAGCAGCCCCGGGGGGGGGAGACTAGCGGCCTACAATGAGCAGTTCTTC.

The rearrangement joins TRBV7-8 to TRBJ2-3; weak D call: TRBD2 (7 bases). The CDR3 contains 17 residues. Trimming cost V 6 bases and J 1 base, with 20 bases left between them. Germline values: CDR1 SGHVS, CDR2 FQNEAQ. The CDR3 here is CASRPPGGPSGTDTQYF. DNA of the CDR3: TGTGCCAGCAGACCTCCCGGGGGGCCTAGCGGCACAGATACGCAGTATTTT.

The chain is built from TRBV19 and TRBJ2-5; 9 nucleotides agree with TRBD1. This CDR3 has 15 residues. V gave up 5 bases and J gave up 2 bases; unmatched junction bases: 6. In germline, CDR1 is LNHDA, CDR2 SQIVND (reference sequence). The CDR3 DNA sequence: TGTGCCAGTAGTCTCGGGACAGGGAAACAAGAGACCCAGTACTTC. Protein product: CASSLGTGKQETQYF.

This sequence joins TRBV2 and TRBJ1-5, with 7 bases aligning to TRBD1. The CDR3 spans 13 residues. V trimming: 3 bases; J trimming: 15 bases; junction bases outside the gene matches: 11. Germline loops: CDR1 SNHLY, CDR2 FYNNEI. CDR3 amino acids: CASSEGGQSIPHF. The CDR3 coding sequence is TGTGCCAGCAGTGAGGGGGGACAGAGTATTCCGCATTTT.

The sample holds one count of this clone. This chain joins TRBV10-3 and TRBJ1-6, with D hard to call. V lost 2 bases and J lost 3, with 8 bases in between. This CDR3 has 15 amino acids. Germline lookup yields CDR1 ENHRY and CDR2 SYGVKD. The DNA of the CDR3 is TGTGCCATCAGTGAGGGAGTGGGCTATAATTCACCCCTCCACTTT. It codes for CAISEGVGYNSPLHF.

The chain has TRBV28 and TRBJ2-6; D gene ambiguous. The CDR3 runs to 15 residues. V was clipped by 5 bases and J by 1 base, with 9 bases between them. Looked up from germline, CDR1 is MDHEN and CDR2 is SYDVKM. The CDR3 here is CASSLVQSGANVLTF. Here the CDR3 DNA reads TGTGCCAGCAGTCTCGTACAATCTGGGGCCAACGTCCTGACTTTC.

Only a few counts were recorded for this clone. This chain links TRBV11-3 with TRBJ2-7; D gene uncertain. V was shortened by 6 bases and J by 4 bases, with 7 bases between the two germline ends. The CDR3 has 11 amino acids. Per germline, CDR1 SGHNT and CDR2 YENEEA. This CDR3 is CASSSMYEQYF. The CDR3 nucleotides read TGTGCCAGCAGTTCCATGTACGAGCAGTACTTC.

This chain connects TRBV29-1 to TRBJ2-1; the match to TRBD2 covers 12 bases. The trim removed 3 bases at V and 0 bases at J, leaving 0 bases unmatched. Germline V gives CDR1 SQVTM, CDR2 ANQGSEA. This CDR3 region has 15 residues. The CDR3 DNA reads as TGCAGCGTTGAGACTAGCGGGAGCTCCTACAATGAGCAGTTCTTC. It translates to CSVETSGSSYNEQFF.

This chain connects TRBV5-1 to TRBJ2-2, with D perhaps assigned TRBD1 or TRBD2 (5 bases each). The CDR3 has 15 residues. Per germline, CDR1 SGHRS and CDR2 YFSETQ. Trimming took off 4 bases at V and 4 bases at J, with 14 bases between the two ends. The CDR3 sequence: CASSRTRAGTGELFF. The CDR3 DNA follows: TGCGCCAGCAGCCGGACCAGGGCGGGCACCGGGGAGCTGTTTTTT. Full variable domain (outside the CDR3, taken from reference TRBV5-1 and TRBJ2-2): KAGVTQTPRYLIKTRGQQVTLSCSPISGHRSVSWYQQTPGQGLQFLFEYFSETQRNKGNFPGRFSGRQFSNSRSEMNVSTLELGDSALYLCASSRTRAGTGELFFGEGSRLTVL.

DNA for the CDR3: TGTGCCAGCCGTGAAGACAGGGCCCTCAATCAGCCCCAGCATTTT. This encodes CASREDRALNQPQHF. The V and J genes are TRBV9 and TRBJ1-5; 7 positions agree with TRBD1. The CDR3 has 15 residues. In germline, CDR1 is SGDLS, CDR2 YYNGEE. The ends lost 7 bases at V and 3 bases at J; junction bases unmatched: 10.

This chain links TRBV5-6 with TRBJ2-2, with D unclear. V was cut by 0 bases and J by 0 bases, with 9 bases left in between. CDR3 size: 16 residues. Germline lookup yields CDR1 SGHDT and CDR2 YYEEEE. CDR3 sequence: CASSLEGSTNTGELFF. The CDR3 nucleotides read TGTGCCAGCAGCTTGGAAGGCAGTACGAACACCGGGGAGCTGTTTTTT.

J is TRBJ2-6 and V is TRBV2; D perhaps matches TRBD1 (6 bases). CDR3 length: 17 residues. Trimming cost V 7 bases and J 0 bases, with 16 bases left between them. Germline values: CDR1 SNHLY, CDR2 FYNNEI. CDR3 amino acids: CASTRDTLASGANVLTF. The CDR3 bases are TGTGCCAGCACCCGGGACACGTTAGCCTCTGGGGCCAACGTCCTGACTTTC.

V is TRBV4-1 and J is TRBJ2-2, with 8 bases fitting TRBD1. CDR3 size: 16 residues. V lost 0 bases to trimming and J lost 3 bases; unmatched junction nucleotides: 3. Germline V gene data show CDR1 as MGHRA and CDR2 as YSYEKL. CDR3 loop: CASSQDGQGYTGELFF. Written as DNA, the CDR3 is TGCGCCAGCAGCCAAGACGGACAGGGTTACACCGGGGAGCTGTTTTTT.

J is TRBJ2-1 and V is TRBV20-1; TRBD2 agrees at 7 bases. CDR1 is DFQATT, CDR2 SNEGSKA, per germline (reference sequence). This CDR3 is built from 11 residues. The V segment lost 6 bases and the J segment 12 bases; nucleotides outside the gene matches: 8. The CDR3 spells CSARERGGQFF. DNA for the CDR3: TGCAGTGCCAGGGAGCGGGGAGGGCAGTTCTTC.

The gene calls are TRBV29-1 and TRBJ2-7, with 10 bases aligning to TRBD2. The V and J ends lost 2 bases and 4 bases, in that order; junction bases with no gene match: 11. Germline V CDR1 and CDR2: SQVTM, ANQGSEA. The CDR3 covers 16 residues. The CDR3 loop reads CSVEFFGPSGRYEQYF. For the CDR3, the DNA is TGCAGCGTTGAATTTTTTGGTCCTAGCGGGAGATACGAGCAGTACTTC.

The V call is TRBV11-2, the J call TRBJ2-5; possibly TRBD1 or TRBD2 for D (5 bases each). V was clipped by 4 bases and J by 5 bases, with 17 bases between them. The CDR3 extends over 15 amino acids. Germline V CDR1 and CDR2: SGHAT, FQNNGV. The CDR3 is CASSSRQTTTETQYF. CDR3 DNA: TGTGCCAGCAGCTCCAGACAGACTACAACGGAGACCCAGTACTTC.

The J gene is TRBJ2-1, the V gene TRBV5-1; 9 positions match TRBD2. The germline CDR1 and CDR2 sequences are SGHRS and YFSETQ. The CDR3 loop spans 13 amino acids. Trimming removed 4 bases from V and 5 bases from J; junction bases left unmatched: 1. CDR3: CASSRLADNEQFF. DNA of the CDR3: TGCGCCAGCAGCCGACTAGCGGACAATGAGCAGTTCTTC.

The chain uses TRBV10-2 and TRBJ1-1; 9 bases match TRBD1. The CDR3 sequence is 14 residues long. Germline CDR1 and CDR2: WSHSY and SAAADI. The trim removed 5 bases at V and 5 bases at J, leaving 6 bases unmatched. The CDR3 sequence is CASSKQGARTEAFF. CDR3 nucleotide sequence: TGCGCCAGCAGTAAACAGGGGGCGCGAACTGAAGCTTTCTTT.